This TCR beta chain was captured in a study of blood T cell repertoires in COVID-19. This CDR3 region has 15 residues. V was clipped by 1 base and J by 2 bases, with 11 bases between them. Germline V gene lookup returns CDR1 LNHDA and CDR2 SQIVND (reference sequence). Produced via immunoSEQ multiplex PCR; TCRdb's table is partial and in-frame only. The sample lists 400,000 to 500,000 clones; just over 85% were seen once. This clone occurred once. V gene TRBV19 combines with J gene TRBJ1-1; tentatively, D is TRBD1 (6 bases). The sequenced sample was peripheral blood. This sequence was found in a woman aged 25-40 years with active or convalescent COVID-19. The CDR3 DNA reads as TGTGCCAGTAGTATAGTATCAGGGGCAAACACTGAAGCTTTCTTT. Its translation is CASSIVSGANTEAFF.